This note documents a single TCR beta chain sequence. Its antigen is still unknown. The data stem from a study of T cell responses to AZD1222 COVID-19 vaccine. General observations from the study: Following two doses of AZD1222, Spike-specific TCR breadth and depth rose. Females made up more of the donors, who were largely white British, and clonal diversity may have come out too low. Epitopes outside B.1.351 and B.1.1.7 mutated regions reportedly drew nearly half of spike TCRs. Among AZD1222 vaccinees, only 5 to 7 were seropositive at baseline.

This table comes from immunoSEQ multiplex PCR, and its TCRdb copy is limited to in-frame clones, with some not included. The table records some 150,000 clones, around 92% of them present only once. Trimming removed 3 bases from V and 6 bases from J, with 6 bases in between. CDR3 length: 12 amino acids. The source is an adult in good health. This specimen consisted of peripheral blood, obtained on day 0 of AZD1222 vaccination. The V gene is TRBV12-3 or TRBV12-4, the J gene TRBJ2-4; D remains unclear. The CDR3 here is CASSFRTNIQYF. The CDR3 nucleotides read TGTGCCAGCAGTTTTAGGACAAACATTCAGTACTTC.